The 5 T cell receptor beta chains presented below share a single source sample, sequenced in a study of blood T cell repertoires in COVID-19. The repertoire was sequenced with immunoSEQ multiplex PCR; TCRdb's copy has only in-frame clones and lacks some. This table holds about 200,000 clones, around 80% found once. Sequenced input: peripheral blood. These receptor sequences come from a man in his forties or fifties with acute or convalescent COVID-19.

The sample holds one count of this clone. V usage is TRBV30 and J usage is TRBJ1-1; TRBD1 might be the D (5 bases). Germline values: CDR1 GTSNPN, CDR2 SVGIG (reference sequence). The CDR3 has 14 residues. V was shortened by 3 bases and J by 4 bases, with 15 bases between the two germline ends. The CDR3, as DNA: TGTGCCTGGAGGCCCAAGACAGTTCCCACTGAAGCTTTCTTT. Protein: CAWRPKTVPTEAFF.

The chain links TRBV27 to TRBJ2-1; D gene unclear. CDR1 is MNHEY, CDR2 SMNVEV, per germline (reference sequence). This CDR3 comprises 13 residues. Trimming stripped 6 bases from V and 10 bases from J, with 16 bases between. The chain's CDR3 is CASRSPSVREQFF. Here the CDR3 DNA reads TGTGCCAGCAGATCCCCCTCCGTGAGGGAGCAGTTCTTC.

The V and J genes are TRBV14 and TRBJ1-2; TRBD1 matches at 8 bases. The germline V gene has CDR1 SGHDN and CDR2 FVKESK. The CDR3 extends over 15 amino acids. Unmatched junction bases numbered 4, after V lost 1 base and J lost 3 bases. The CDR3 sequence is CASSQGQGPYYGYTF. The CDR3 coding sequence is TGTGCCAGCAGCCAAGGACAGGGGCCCTACTATGGCTACACCTTC.

The chain combines TRBV5-1 with TRBJ1-5, with TRBD1 as a possible D gene (5 bases). V was cut by 4 bases and J by 3 bases, with 11 bases left in between. This CDR3 contains 14 residues. The V gene's germline CDR1 is SGHRS and CDR2 YFSETQ. The CDR3 DNA follows: TGCGCCAGCAGCCCGGAGGGGTACAATCAGCCCCAGCATTTT. This encodes CASSPEGYNQPQHF.

The chain uses TRBV29-1 and TRBJ1-1, with D uncertain. The CDR3 length is 13 residues. Trimming removed 4 bases at V and 1 base at J, with 10 bases between. CDR1 and CDR2 (germline): SQVTM, ANQGSEA. CDR3 loop: CSVGFSPNTEAFF. CDR3 nucleotide sequence: TGCAGCGTTGGGTTTAGCCCGAACACTGAAGCTTTCTTT.